This record looks at one T cell receptor (beta chain) sequence and its context. The data were obtained in a study of OX40 agonist ivuxolimab in advanced cancers. Data came from immunoSEQ multiplex PCR; TCRdb stores just in-frame clones and leaves some out. This table has 50,000 to 75,000 clones, 75% to 85% appearing once. Trimming stripped 1 base from V and 3 bases from J, with 11 bases between. Looked up from germline, CDR1 is SGHVS and CDR2 is FNYEAQ. The CDR3 totals 15 residues. This chain links TRBV7-6 with TRBJ2-3, with D possibly matching TRBD2 (6 bases). The sequence came from an adult with an advanced solid tumor such as melanoma, head and neck, liver or kidney cancer. The material sequenced was CD4+ or CD8+ T cells sorted from blood, taken in a trial of the OX40 agonist ivuxolimab. The CDR3 is CASSLVGGPTDTQYF. Written as DNA, the CDR3 is TGTGCCAGCAGCTTAGTTGGAGGGCCAACAGATACGCAGTATTTT.